This T cell receptor (beta chain) was recovered during a study of blood T cell repertoires in COVID-19. Looking at the study overall: COVID-19 samples from acute and convalescent phases originated in the United States, Italy and Spain.

CDR3 length equals 16 residues. The germline CDR1 and CDR2 sequences are SGHVS and FQNEAQ. V was clipped by 5 bases and J by 2 bases, with 18 bases between them. Generated by immunoSEQ multiplex PCR, the TCRdb table keeps only in-frame clones and is missing some. Altogether roughly 32,000 clones are present, about 90% being singletons, with the ten largest covering 15% to 20%. This TCR was recovered from a man older than 75 with acute or convalescent COVID-19. V and J are TRBV7-8 and TRBJ1-2; maybe TRBD1 (5 bases). The specimen sequenced was peripheral blood. CDR3 nucleotides: TGTGCCAGCAGCGTCGTCGGGGGACCATCGAACTATGGCTACACCTTC. It yields the protein CASSVVGGPSNYGYTF.